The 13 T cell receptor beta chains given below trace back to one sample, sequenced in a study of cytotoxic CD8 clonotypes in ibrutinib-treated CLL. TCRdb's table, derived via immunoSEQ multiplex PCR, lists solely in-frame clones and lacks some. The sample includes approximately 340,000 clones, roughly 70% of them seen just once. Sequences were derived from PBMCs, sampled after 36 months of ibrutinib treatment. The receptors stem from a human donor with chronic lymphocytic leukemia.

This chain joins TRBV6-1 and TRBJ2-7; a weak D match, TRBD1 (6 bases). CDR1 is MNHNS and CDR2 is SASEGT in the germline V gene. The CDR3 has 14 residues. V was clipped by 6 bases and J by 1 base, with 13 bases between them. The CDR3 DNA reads TGTGCCAGCAGACCCCGAGGACAGTCCTACGAGCAGTACTTC. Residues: CASRPRGQSYEQYF.

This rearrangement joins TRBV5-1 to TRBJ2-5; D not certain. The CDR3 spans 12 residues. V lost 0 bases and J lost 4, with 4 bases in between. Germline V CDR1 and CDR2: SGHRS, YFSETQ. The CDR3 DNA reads TGCGCCAGCAGCTTGGTGCGAGAGACCCAGTACTTC. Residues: CASSLVRETQYF.

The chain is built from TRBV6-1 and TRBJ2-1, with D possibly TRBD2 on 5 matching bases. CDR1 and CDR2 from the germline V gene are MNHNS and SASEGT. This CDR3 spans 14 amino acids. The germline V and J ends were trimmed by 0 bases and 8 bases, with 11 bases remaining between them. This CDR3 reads CASSEARRVDEQFF. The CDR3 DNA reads TGTGCCAGCAGTGAAGCTCGGCGGGTCGATGAGCAGTTCTTC.

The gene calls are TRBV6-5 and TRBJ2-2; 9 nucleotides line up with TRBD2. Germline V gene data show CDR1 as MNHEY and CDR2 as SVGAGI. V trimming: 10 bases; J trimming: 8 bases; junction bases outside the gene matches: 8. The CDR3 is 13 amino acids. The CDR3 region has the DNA TGTGCCACCGTAGCGGGAGTGAGGGGGGAGCTGTTTTTT. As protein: CATVAGVRGELFF.

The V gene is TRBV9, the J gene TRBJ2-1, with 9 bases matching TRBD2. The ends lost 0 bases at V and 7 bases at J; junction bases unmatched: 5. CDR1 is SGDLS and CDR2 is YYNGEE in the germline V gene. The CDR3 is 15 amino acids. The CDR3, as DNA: TGTGCCAGCAGCGTAGTGGGGACTAGCAGTAATGAGCAGTTCTTC. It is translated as CASSVVGTSSNEQFF.

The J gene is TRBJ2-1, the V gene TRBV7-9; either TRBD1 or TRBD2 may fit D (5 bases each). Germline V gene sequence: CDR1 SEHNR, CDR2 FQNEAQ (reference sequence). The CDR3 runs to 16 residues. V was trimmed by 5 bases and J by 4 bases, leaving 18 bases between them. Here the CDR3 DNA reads TGTGCCAGCAGCATACCCGGGACCCGAGGGTACAATGAGCAGTTCTTC. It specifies CASSIPGTRGYNEQFF.

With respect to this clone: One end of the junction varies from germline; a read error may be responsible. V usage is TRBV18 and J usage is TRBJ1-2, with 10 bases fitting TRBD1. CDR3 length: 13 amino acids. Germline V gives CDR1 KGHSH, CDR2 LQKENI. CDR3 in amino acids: CANSRQGAYGYTF. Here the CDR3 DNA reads TGTGCCAACTCACGACAGGGGGCCTATGGCTACACCTTC.

Here the CDR3 DNA reads TGTGCCACCAGCCTACGTTGGAAATTGGAGACCCAGTACTTC. The encoded protein is CATSLRWKLETQYF. The chain carries TRBV15 and TRBJ2-5; D gene unclear. V was cut by 5 bases and J by 5 bases, with 15 bases left in between. Looked up from germline, CDR1 is LNHNV and CDR2 is YYDKDF (reference sequence). The CDR3 has 14 residues.

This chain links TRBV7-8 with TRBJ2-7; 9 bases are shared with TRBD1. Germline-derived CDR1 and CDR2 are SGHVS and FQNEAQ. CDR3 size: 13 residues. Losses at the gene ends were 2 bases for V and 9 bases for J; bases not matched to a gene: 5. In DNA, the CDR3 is TGTGCCAGCAGCTTACCACAGGGGGCTGGGCAGTACTTC. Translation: CASSLPQGAGQYF.

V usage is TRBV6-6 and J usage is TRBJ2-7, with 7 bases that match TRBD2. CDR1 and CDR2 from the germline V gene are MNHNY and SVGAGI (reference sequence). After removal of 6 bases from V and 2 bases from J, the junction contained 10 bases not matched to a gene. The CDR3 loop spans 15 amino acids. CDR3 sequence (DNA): TGTGCCAGCAGCCTAAACCGGGGGAGGGCCTACGAGCAGTACTTC. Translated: CASSLNRGRAYEQYF.

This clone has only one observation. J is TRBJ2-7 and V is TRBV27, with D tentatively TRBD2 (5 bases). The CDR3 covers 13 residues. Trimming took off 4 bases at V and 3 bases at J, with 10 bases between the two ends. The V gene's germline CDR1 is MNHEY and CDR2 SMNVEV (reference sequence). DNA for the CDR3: TGTGCCAGCAGTTCCAGCGGAGTCTACGAGCAGTACTTC. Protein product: CASSSSGVYEQYF.

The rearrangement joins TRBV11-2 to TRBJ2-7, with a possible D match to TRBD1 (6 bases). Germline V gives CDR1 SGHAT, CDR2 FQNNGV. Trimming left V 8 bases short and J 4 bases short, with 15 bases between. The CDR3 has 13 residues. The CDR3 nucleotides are TGTGCCAGCCGAGGGGACATCCGTTACGAGCAGTACTTC. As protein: CASRGDIRYEQYF.

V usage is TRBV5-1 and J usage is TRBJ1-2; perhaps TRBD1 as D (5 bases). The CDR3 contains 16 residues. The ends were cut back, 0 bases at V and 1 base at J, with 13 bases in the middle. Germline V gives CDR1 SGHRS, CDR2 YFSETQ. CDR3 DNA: TGCGCCAGCAGCTTGGCCCCAGGGAGAGTTAACTATGGCTACACCTTC. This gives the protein CASSLAPGRVNYGYTF.